The following is a TCR beta chain sequence with its context. After extraction with the RNeasy kit, about 0.45 to 1 ug of the RNA was reverse transcribed using random hexamers. Amplification of TCR beta CDR3 used immunoSEQ multiplex PCR across 54 Vbeta and 13 Jbeta. TCRdb re-called the immunoSEQ multiplex PCR reads with MiXCR, one entry per CDR3 protein. The sample lists 180,000 or so distinct CDR3 sequences, about 95% seen once, with around 0.14% in the top ten. This specimen belongs to a study of CD8 T cells in Susac syndrome. TCR beta was sequenced from blood CD8+ and CD4+ T cells. Controls were healthy donors (matched for age and sex). This CDR3 region has 13 residues. Germline CDR1 SGHDT, CDR2 YYEEEE. The V gene end was trimmed by 4 bases and the J gene end by 7 bases; junction bases not matched to a gene: 7.

The source of this sequence is a human donor in good health. This chain links TRBV5-6 with TRBJ1-2; 7 nucleotides align to TRBD1. Sequenced input: CD4+ T cells from PBMCs. CDR3 sequence reads: CASSLGQVRGYTF. The DNA of the CDR3 is TGTGCCAGCAGCCTAGGACAGGTTCGTGGCTACACCTTC.